The rows below give T cell receptor beta chains drawn from one sample of a study of T cell repertoires in cytomegalovirus infection. MiXCR was run by TCRdb on the reads, yielding one entry per CDR3 protein. The table shows about 450,000 distinct CDR3 sequences, with 30% to 40% occurring only once. The sequencing input was PBMCs. The receptors shown here come from a human donor in good health (CMV status not recorded). Some clones in this sample may be carry-over from other donors' samples. The CDR3 runs from the conserved cysteine through the conserved F or W. A D gene is named only where the DNA matches it firmly. The size of a clone is reported for some rows only, either as once, few or many, or as a class for expanded clones.

V gene	J gene	clone size	D gene	CDR3 protein	CDR3 DNA
TRBV7-2	TRBJ1-3	many	TRBD1	CASSYNPRQGHTIYF	TGTGCCAGCAGCTACAACCCGCGACAGGGCCACACCATATATTTT
TRBV6-2/TRBV6-3	TRBJ2-1	.	.	CASRVTYNEQFF	TGTGCCAGTCGGGTGACCTACAATGAGCAGTTCTTC
TRBV7-2	TRBJ2-3	many	.	CASSLDLSTQYF	TGTGCCAGCAGCTTAGATCTCTCGACGCAGTATTTT
TRBV4-1	TRBJ1-1	.	.	CASKRQIEYTEAFF	TGCGCCAGCAAGAGGCAGATAGAGTACACTGAAGCTTTCTTT
TRBV12-3/TRBV12-4	TRBJ2-5	.	TRBD1	CASSVRTGGGGTQYF	TGTGCCAGCAGTGTACGAACAGGGGGAGGAGGGACCCAGTACTTC
TRBV12-3/TRBV12-4	TRBJ2-1	.	TRBD2	CASSEQRGSYNEQFF	TGTGCCAGCAGTGAACAGCGGGGCTCCTACAATGAGCAGTTCTTC
TRBV4-2	TRBJ1-1	many	TRBD1	CASSQQPGGVGDTEAFF	TGTGCCAGCAGCCAGCAGCCAGGGGGCGTCGGTGACACTGAAGCTTTCTTT
TRBV4-1	TRBJ1-1	.	.	CASKPKIREQEAFF	TGCGCCAGCAAGCCAAAGATCCGCGAGCAAGAAGCTTTCTTT
TRBV11-2	TRBJ2-5	many	.	CASNPGYGTQYF	TGTGCCAGCAACCCTGGGTACGGGACCCAGTACTTC
TRBV7-2	TRBJ2-1	many	TRBD1	CASRLRGTVSYNEQFF	TGTGCCAGCAGATTACGTGGGACAGTATCCTACAATGAGCAGTTCTTC
TRBV28	TRBJ2-6	.	.	CASSGPHAFGANVLTF	TGTGCCAGCTCCGGGCCTCACGCCTTTGGGGCCAACGTCCTGACTTTC
TRBV12-3/TRBV12-4	TRBJ1-3	many	.	CASSFGGSSGNTIYF	TGTGCCAGCAGTTTTGGGGGGAGCTCTGGAAACACCATATATTTT
TRBV3-1	TRBJ2-7	.	.	CASSQDPGNYEQYF	TGTGCCAGCAGCCAAGATCCAGGCAACTACGAGCAGTACTTC
TRBV6-6	TRBJ1-6	.	.	CASSKQGSPLHF	TGTGCCAGCAGTAAACAAGGTTCACCCCTCCACTTT
TRBV13	TRBJ2-3	few	.	CASSTRGYPSDTQYF	TGTGCCAGCAGCACCCGGGGCTACCCCTCAGATACGCAGTATTTT
TRBV20-1	TRBJ2-3	.	.	CSAGPLADSTDTQYF	TGCAGTGCTGGCCCCCTAGCTGACAGCACAGATACGCAGTATTTT
TRBV11-2	TRBJ1-2	.	.	CASSPSPQGYTF	TGTGCCAGCAGCCCCTCCCCGCAGGGCTACACCTTC
TRBV5-4	TRBJ2-1	.	.	CASSPGGSRSEFF	TGTGCCAGCAGCCCGGGTGGTAGCAGGTCGGAGTTCTTC
TRBV28	TRBJ2-7	.	.	CASSQTDYEQYF	TGTGCCAGCAGTCAAACGGACTACGAGCAGTACTTC
TRBV10-2	TRBJ1-1	.	.	CASSESTRRGDEAFF	TGCGCCAGCAGTGAGTCGACAAGGCGGGGGGATGAAGCTTTCTTT
TRBV11-1	TRBJ1-6	few	.	CASSPTPTDNSPLHF	TGTGCCAGCAGCCCCACCCCGACAGACAATTCACCCCTCCACTTT
TRBV2	TRBJ2-2	few	.	CASREPGLPTGELFF	TGTGCCAGCAGGGAACCGGGGCTACCCACCGGGGAGCTGTTTTTT